This T cell receptor (beta chain) was recovered during a study of T cells in women clearing cervical HPV infection. Overall study context: Cases were women with histologically confirmed HPV16-related CIN3 or worse, including a couple of invasive cancers. Study observations and caveats: A classifier using richness and V gene abundances reached an AUC of 0.7 to 0.9. CIN3+ cases had significantly higher TCR repertoire richness than controls, but evenness did not differ.

Details on this clone: Its matching antigen is unknown. The CDR3 is cut off 3 residues early in the read; its end comes from the germline J gene.

TCR beta CDR3 amplified by multiplex PCR from 950 to 1,500 ng genomic DNA. Sequenced by immunoSEQ multiplex PCR; TCRdb stores in-frame clones only, minus some. The sample has roughly 48,000 clones. V gave up 5 bases and J gave up 6 bases; unmatched junction bases: 11. This CDR3 contains 15 residues. CDR1 is SQVTM and CDR2 is ANQGSEA in the germline V gene. The chain is built from TRBV29-1 and TRBJ2-5; 11 bases agree with TRBD2. The TCR sequence derives from a woman aged 18-70 years with a cervical HPV16 infection that either progressed to CIN3+ or cleared (not recorded which). The sequencing input was blood buffy coat. The CDR3 bases that were read are TGCAGCGTTCACCTTAGCGGGGGGGCGTCAAAGACC. It is translated as CSVHLSGGASKT. Given in full, the CDR3 is CSVHLSGGASKTQYF.